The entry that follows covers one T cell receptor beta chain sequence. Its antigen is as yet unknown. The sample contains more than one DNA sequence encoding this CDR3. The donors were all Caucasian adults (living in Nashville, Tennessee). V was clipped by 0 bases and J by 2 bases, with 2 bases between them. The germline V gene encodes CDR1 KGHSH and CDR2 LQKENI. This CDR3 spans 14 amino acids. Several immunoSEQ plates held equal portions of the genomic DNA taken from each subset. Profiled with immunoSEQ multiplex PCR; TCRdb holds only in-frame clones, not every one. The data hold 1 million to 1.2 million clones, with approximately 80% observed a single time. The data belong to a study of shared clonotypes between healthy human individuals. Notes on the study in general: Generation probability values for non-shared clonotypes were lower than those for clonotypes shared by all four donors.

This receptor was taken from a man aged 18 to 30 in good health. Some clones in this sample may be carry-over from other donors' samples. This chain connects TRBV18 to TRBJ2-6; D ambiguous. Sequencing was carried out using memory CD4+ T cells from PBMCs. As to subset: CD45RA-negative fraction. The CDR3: CASSPPAGANVLTF. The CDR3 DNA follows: TGTGCCAGCTCACCACCGGCTGGGGCCAACGTCCTGACTTTC. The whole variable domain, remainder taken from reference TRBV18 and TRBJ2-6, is NAGVMQNPRHLVRRRGQEARLRCSPMKGHSHVYWYRQLPEEGLKFMVYLQKENIIDESGMPKERFSAEFPKEGPSILRIQQVVRGDSAAYFCASSPPAGANVLTFGAGSRLTVL.